This is a list of T cell receptor beta chains from one sample in a study of blood T cell repertoires in COVID-19. TCRdb keeps only in-frame clones here, not all; method: immunoSEQ multiplex PCR. The sample contains about 210,000 clones, roughly 85% of which appear only once. The specimen sequenced was PBMCs or T cells enriched from blood (not recorded which). These receptors were collected from a woman aged 40 to 50 with acute COVID-19. The CDR3 runs from the conserved cysteine through the conserved F or W. Fields, in order: CDR3 protein, CDR3 DNA, J gene, D gene, V gene, clone size. The D gene is left open where the match is weak. A clone size is listed for some rows: how often the clone was seen (once, few, many), or a class if it is expanded.

CDR3aa: CASRSRGEAFF; CDR3nt: TGTGCCAGCAGGTCTAGGGGTGAAGCTTTCTTT; j_gene: TRBJ1-1; d_gene: .; v_gene: TRBV2; abundance: .
CDR3aa: CATSGHENQPQHF; CDR3nt: TGTGCCACCAGTGGTCACGAGAATCAGCCCCAGCATTTT; j_gene: TRBJ1-5; d_gene: .; v_gene: TRBV24-1; abundance: .
CDR3aa: CASRDTYYEQYF; CDR3nt: TGTGCCAGCAGGGACACTTACTACGAGCAGTACTTC; j_gene: TRBJ2-7; d_gene: .; v_gene: TRBV2; abundance: .
CDR3aa: CASSLRGRNYGYTF; CDR3nt: TGTGCCAGCAGCCTCCGGGGGAGGAACTATGGCTACACCTTC; j_gene: TRBJ1-2; d_gene: .; v_gene: TRBV25-1; abundance: .
CDR3aa: CASSPRTGASTEAFF; CDR3nt: TGTGCCAGCAGTCCGCGGACAGGGGCCTCCACTGAAGCTTTCTTT; j_gene: TRBJ1-1; d_gene: TRBD1; v_gene: TRBV6-2/TRBV6-3; abundance: .
CDR3aa: CASSEITSGRAQETQYF; CDR3nt: TGTGCCAGCAGTGAAATAACTAGCGGGAGGGCCCAAGAGACCCAGTACTTC; j_gene: TRBJ2-5; d_gene: TRBD2; v_gene: TRBV2; abundance: .
CDR3aa: CASSTRTGKAYNEQFF; CDR3nt: TGTGCCAGCAGCACGAGGACAGGGAAAGCCTACAATGAGCAGTTCTTC; j_gene: TRBJ2-1; d_gene: TRBD1; v_gene: TRBV11-2; abundance: .
CDR3aa: CASSQDLAGGGNEQFF; CDR3nt: TGTGCCAGCAGCCAAGATCTAGCGGGAGGGGGGAATGAGCAGTTCTTC; j_gene: TRBJ2-1; d_gene: TRBD2; v_gene: TRBV3-1/TRBV3-2; abundance: .
CDR3aa: CSVGVLAGVGETQYF; CDR3nt: TGCAGCGTTGGGGTCCTAGCGGGAGTGGGGGAGACCCAGTACTTC; j_gene: TRBJ2-5; d_gene: TRBD2; v_gene: TRBV29-1; abundance: few
CDR3aa: CASASQGVEKLFF; CDR3nt: TGTGCCAGCGCCAGTCAAGGGGTTGAAAAACTGTTTTTT; j_gene: TRBJ1-4; d_gene: .; v_gene: TRBV19; abundance: .
CDR3aa: CASSLTGKRADTQYF; CDR3nt: TGTGCCAGCAGTTTAACAGGGAAAAGGGCAGATACGCAGTATTTT; j_gene: TRBJ2-3; d_gene: .; v_gene: TRBV28; abundance: .
CDR3aa: CASTGSYTEAFF; CDR3nt: TGTGCCAGCACAGGGTCGTACACTGAAGCTTTCTTT; j_gene: TRBJ1-1; d_gene: .; v_gene: TRBV28; abundance: .
CDR3aa: CARGQTGATDTQYF; CDR3nt: TGTGCCAGGGGACAGACAGGGGCGACAGATACGCAGTATTTT; j_gene: TRBJ2-3; d_gene: TRBD1; v_gene: TRBV7-9; abundance: .
CDR3aa: CASSLSVLETQYF; CDR3nt: TGTGCCAGCAGCCTGAGTGTGTTGGAGACCCAGTACTTC; j_gene: TRBJ2-5; d_gene: .; v_gene: TRBV7-3; abundance: once
CDR3aa: CASRRLRGEYNEQFF; CDR3nt: TGCGCCAGCAGAAGACTGCGGGGGGAATACAATGAGCAGTTCTTC; j_gene: TRBJ2-1; d_gene: TRBD2; v_gene: TRBV5-1; abundance: .
CDR3aa: CAISDSGGTEAFF; CDR3nt: TGTGCCATCAGTGACAGTGGGGGGACTGAAGCTTTCTTT; j_gene: TRBJ1-1; d_gene: .; v_gene: TRBV10-3; abundance: .
CDR3aa: CASSPRDRVMNTEAFF; CDR3nt: TGTGCCAGCAGCCCGAGGGACAGGGTGATGAACACTGAAGCTTTCTTT; j_gene: TRBJ1-1; d_gene: TRBD1; v_gene: TRBV7-9; abundance: .
CDR3aa: CASSRGLLEPQHF; CDR3nt: TGTGCCAGCAGTCGGGGACTATTGGAGCCCCAGCATTTT; j_gene: TRBJ1-5; d_gene: .; v_gene: TRBV12-3/TRBV12-4; abundance: .
CDR3aa: CASSSSYEQYF; CDR3nt: TGTGCCAGCAGTTCGTCCTACGAGCAGTACTTC; j_gene: TRBJ2-7; d_gene: .; v_gene: TRBV28; abundance: .
CDR3aa: CASSSPGQGPGQYF; CDR3nt: TGTGCCAGCAGTTCCCCGGGACAGGGGCCGGGGCAGTACTTC; j_gene: TRBJ2-7; d_gene: TRBD1; v_gene: TRBV6-5; abundance: .
CDR3aa: CASSPRDISNQPQHF; CDR3nt: TGTGCCAGCAGTCCCCGGGACATCAGCAATCAGCCCCAGCATTTT; j_gene: TRBJ1-5; d_gene: .; v_gene: TRBV28; abundance: .
CDR3aa: CASRPRTGERSEAFF; CDR3nt: TGTGCCAGCAGGCCTCGGACAGGGGAGAGGTCTGAAGCTTTCTTT; j_gene: TRBJ1-1; d_gene: TRBD1; v_gene: TRBV27; abundance: once
CDR3aa: CASSYSGPSNIQYF; CDR3nt: TGTGCCAGCAGTTACTCTGGCCCCTCAAACATTCAGTACTTC; j_gene: TRBJ2-4; d_gene: .; v_gene: TRBV6-5; abundance: .
CDR3aa: CASSVGSGAQFF; CDR3nt: TGTGCCAGCAGCGTAGGGTCTGGAGCCCAGTTCTTC; j_gene: TRBJ2-1; d_gene: .; v_gene: TRBV9; abundance: .
CDR3aa: CASRVTPYSNQPQHF; CDR3nt: TGTGCCAGCAGGGTAACACCGTATAGCAATCAGCCCCAGCATTTT; j_gene: TRBJ1-5; d_gene: .; v_gene: TRBV27; abundance: .
CDR3aa: CASSSEGAYGYTF; CDR3nt: TGTGCCAGCAGCTCCGAGGGCGCTTATGGCTACACCTTC; j_gene: TRBJ1-2; d_gene: .; v_gene: TRBV11-2; abundance: .
CDR3aa: CASKESSGRGNEQFF; CDR3nt: TGTGCCAGTAAAGAGTCTAGCGGGAGGGGTAATGAGCAGTTCTTC; j_gene: TRBJ2-1; d_gene: TRBD2; v_gene: TRBV19; abundance: once
CDR3aa: CASSTSGQGNNGYTF; CDR3nt: TGTGCCAGCAGTACCTCGGGCCAGGGTAATAATGGCTACACCTTC; j_gene: TRBJ1-2; d_gene: .; v_gene: TRBV2; abundance: .
CDR3aa: CASSNRPTNEKLFF; CDR3nt: TGTGCCAGCAGCAACAGACCAACTAATGAAAAACTGTTTTTT; j_gene: TRBJ1-4; d_gene: .; v_gene: TRBV11-2; abundance: .